Presented here are 22 T cell receptor beta chains from one specimen sequenced in a study of cytomegalovirus exposure and HLA in healthy donors. The PCR contained 60 Vbeta and 13 Jbeta primers. Libraries were prepared by immunoSEQ multiplex PCR; TCRdb keeps only in-frame clonotypes and omits some of them. The data contain about 61,000 clones, 89% of them singletons. The sample was PBMCs. The origin of the receptors is a young man in good health and CMV-seropositive.

The rearrangement joins TRBV7-2 to TRBJ2-3, with D maybe TRBD1 (6 bases). Germline assignment: CDR1 SGHTA and CDR2 FQGNSA. V was trimmed by 5 bases and J by 2 bases, leaving 11 bases between them. The CDR3 runs 14 residues. Written as DNA, the CDR3 is TGTGCCAGCAGCCCTTGGACAGCCACAGATACGCAGTATTTT. This codes for CASSPWTATDTQYF.

The chain combines TRBV6-5 with TRBJ2-6; D gene ambiguous. CDR1 MNHEY and CDR2 SVGAGI come from the germline V gene. The CDR3 runs 15 residues. Trimming removed 6 bases at V and 0 bases at J, with 9 bases between. The CDR3 DNA reads as TGTGCCAGCAGCCACTACTACTCTGGGGCCAACGTCCTGACTTTC. It encodes CASSHYYSGANVLTF.

The V and J genes are TRBV2 and TRBJ2-3; D is ambiguous. With 2 bases removed from V and 6 bases from J, the gap between germline ends came to 9 bases. Per the germline V gene, CDR1 is SNHLY and CDR2 is FYNNEI. This CDR3 spans 13 amino acids. The CDR3 DNA is TGTGCCAGCAGTGAACAGCGCGTTGATACGCAGTATTTT. Protein: CASSEQRVDTQYF.

This sequence joins TRBV9 and TRBJ2-7; 7 bases line up with TRBD1. Looked up from germline, CDR1 is SGDLS and CDR2 is YYNGEE. CDR3 length equals 16 residues. The V gene end was trimmed by 3 bases and the J gene end by 0 bases; junction bases not matched to a gene: 9. CDR3 region: CASSEGDSLTSYEQYF. The CDR3 bases are TGTGCCAGCAGCGAGGGGGACAGTCTCACCTCCTACGAGCAGTACTTC.

The CDR3 bases are TGTGCCAGCAGCAAAGCCGGACTAGCGGGAGCCCCCAATGAGCAGTTCTTC. Its translation: CASSKAGLAGAPNEQFF. This chain links TRBV21-1 with TRBJ2-1; TRBD2, the D gene given by the table, was not confirmed from the DNA. TRBV21-1 is annotated as a pseudogene. CDR3 length equals 17 residues.

The chain employs TRBV30 and TRBJ1-1; TRBD1 matches at 8 bases. The trim removed 2 bases at V and 10 bases at J, leaving 12 bases unmatched. The CDR3 runs 14 residues. Germline lookup yields CDR1 GTSNPN and CDR2 SVGIG (reference sequence). The CDR3 region is CAWSPGQGVDRAFF. CDR3 bases: TGTGCCTGGAGTCCCGGACAGGGAGTAGATCGAGCTTTCTTT.

The chain couples TRBV10-3 to TRBJ1-4; no clear D gene. Germline CDR1 reads ENHRY; CDR2 reads SYGVKD. This CDR3 is built from 14 residues. Trimming took 2 bases from V and 7 from J, leaving 11 bases between them. CDR3 DNA: TGTGCCATCAGTGAGGGAGGCAAGGGTGAAAAACTGTTTTTT. Translating gives CAISEGGKGEKLFF.

In DNA, the CDR3 is TGTGCCAGCGGGCAATCCGGGACTAGCAATGAGCAGTTCTTC. Translated, it gives CASGQSGTSNEQFF. This chain joins TRBV7-9 and TRBJ2-1; TRBD2 agrees at 8 bases. Losses at the gene ends were 8 bases for V and 6 bases for J; bases not matched to a gene: 9. Germline assignment: CDR1 SEHNR and CDR2 FQNEAQ (reference sequence). The CDR3 is made up of 14 amino acids. Full variable domain (rest looked up from reference TRBV7-9 and TRBJ2-1): DTGVSQNPRHKITKRGQNVTFRCDPISEHNRLYWYRQTLGQGPEFLTYFQNEAQLEKSRLLSDRFSAERPKGSFSTLEIQRTEQGDSAMYLCASGQSGTSNEQFFGPGTRLTVL.

The V gene is TRBV5-6, the J gene TRBJ1-2; 7 bases fit TRBD1. Germline V gene sequence: CDR1 SGHDT, CDR2 YYEEEE. The V segment lost 3 bases and the J segment 7 bases; nucleotides outside the gene matches: 9. CDR3 size: 14 residues. The CDR3 protein is CASSSGQISPGYTF. The CDR3 region has the DNA TGTGCCAGCAGCTCGGGACAGATCAGCCCTGGCTACACCTTC.

V is TRBV30 and J is TRBJ2-1; TRBD2 matches 13 bases. The V and J ends lost 1 base and 8 bases, in that order; junction bases with no gene match: 8. Germline CDR1 reads GTSNPN; CDR2 reads SVGIG (reference sequence). The length of the CDR3 is 16 residues. The DNA for the CDR3 is TGTGCCTGGAGTGATTCGACTAGCGGGAGGAGGGATGAGCAGTTCTTC. Translation: CAWSDSTSGRRDEQFF.

The CDR3 is CSVEDQVGLAGGNEQFF. DNA for the CDR3: TGCAGCGTTGAAGATCAGGTGGGACTAGCGGGAGGCAATGAGCAGTTCTTC. The genes are TRBV29-1 and TRBJ2-1; 15 bases are shared with TRBD2. Germline V lookup: CDR1 SQVTM, CDR2 ANQGSEA. V was pared by 0 bases and J by 6 bases, with 6 bases of the junction left unmatched. The CDR3 runs to 17 residues.

V usage is TRBV11-3 and J usage is TRBJ1-2; 9 bases align to TRBD1. The germline CDR1 and CDR2 sequences are SGHNT and YENEEA. Germline trimming cut 5 bases from V and 7 bases from J; bases unmatched to any gene: 8. The length of the CDR3 is 14 residues. The CDR3 sequence is CASSAGTGSSGYTF. CDR3 DNA sequence: TGTGCCAGCAGCGCCGGGACAGGGAGTTCTGGCTACACCTTC.

This rearrangement joins TRBV5-1 to TRBJ1-3, with TRBD1 matching over 7 bases. The V gene's germline CDR1 is SGHRS and CDR2 YFSETQ. V dropped 3 bases and J dropped 0; count of bases not matched to a gene: 6. This CDR3 comprises 16 residues. The CDR3 region has the DNA TGCGCCAGCAGCTCACAGGGGTCCTCCTCTGGAAACACCATATATTTT. Translating gives CASSSQGSSSGNTIYF. The whole variable domain, filled in from reference TRBV5-1 and TRBJ1-3, reads KAGVTQTPRYLIKTRGQQVTLSCSPISGHRSVSWYQQTPGQGLQFLFEYFSETQRNKGNFPGRFSGRQFSNSRSEMNVSTLELGDSALYLCASSSQGSSSGNTIYFGEGSWLTVV.

The gene calls are TRBV18 and TRBJ2-7; 10 bases agree with TRBD1. Unmatched junction bases numbered 10, after V lost 6 bases and J lost 5 bases. Germline values: CDR1 KGHSH, CDR2 LQKENI. The CDR3 contains 15 residues. In nucleotides, the CDR3 is TGTGCCAGCTCGCTCCGGGACAGGGGTGGGAACGAGCAGTACTTC. This sequence encodes CASSLRDRGGNEQYF. The complete variable domain, with remaining parts taken from reference TRBV18 and TRBJ2-7, reads NAGVMQNPRHLVRRRGQEARLRCSPMKGHSHVYWYRQLPEEGLKFMVYLQKENIIDESGMPKERFSAEFPKEGPSILRIQQVVRGDSAAYFCASSLRDRGGNEQYFGPGTRLTVT.

Here the CDR3 DNA reads TGCAGCGCAACAGGGGGCCCAACCAATGAGCAGTTCTTC. It yields the protein CSATGGPTNEQFF. V is TRBV29-1 and J is TRBJ2-1, with 9 nucleotides matching TRBD1. Trimming cost V 7 bases and J 6 bases; bases outside gene matches: 7. The CDR3 sequence is 13 residues long. The germline CDR1 and CDR2 sequences are SQVTM and ANQGSEA.

This chain links TRBV30 with TRBJ1-2; 7 nucleotides agree with TRBD1. This CDR3 region has 13 residues. J lost 6 bases, V lost 4 bases, and 8 bases had no gene match. The germline gives CDR1 GTSNPN, CDR2 SVGIG (reference sequence). CDR3 coding DNA: TGTGCCTGGAAACCCAGGGGGTGGGATGGCTACACCTTC. Amino acid sequence: CAWKPRGWDGYTF.

The V and J genes are TRBV19 and TRBJ2-2, with a weak D call TRBD1 (6 bases). The V gene lost 10 bases and the J gene lost 5 bases, with 20 bases spanning the gap. CDR1 is LNHDA and CDR2 is SQIVND in the germline V gene (reference sequence). This CDR3 is 15 amino acids long. CDR3 nucleotide sequence: TGTGCCACCGAAAGACACCGGGACACAACCGGGGAGCTGTTTTTT. Residues: CATERHRDTTGELFF. Together with reference TRBV19 and TRBJ2-2, the CDR3 gives the full variable domain: DGGITQSPKYLFRKEGQNVTLSCEQNLNHDAMYWYRQDPGQGLRLIYYSQIVNDFQKGDIAEGYSVSREKKESFPLTVTSAQKNPTAFYLCATERHRDTTGELFFGEGSRLTVL.

The chain recombines TRBV9 with TRBJ1-4; possibly TRBD1 for D (6 bases). Germline V CDR1 and CDR2: SGDLS, YYNGEE. The CDR3 is 16 amino acids. Between the trimmed V and J ends, which lost 3 bases and 8 bases, there was a span of 20 bases. CDR3 DNA: TGTGCCAGCAGCGAGGGGGGAGGGGACCTGGGAGAAAAACTGTTTTTT. Protein: CASSEGGGDLGEKLFF.

The gene calls are TRBV29-1 and TRBJ1-5; TRBD1 matches 8 bases. J lost 4 bases, V lost 6 bases, and 5 bases had no gene match. The CDR3 has 13 amino acids. Germline V gene lookup returns CDR1 SQVTM and CDR2 ANQGSEA. The CDR3 sequence: CSVGQGANQPQHF. The CDR3 coding sequence is TGCAGCGTGGGGCAGGGGGCTAATCAGCCCCAGCATTTT.

J is TRBJ2-7 and V is TRBV15; possible D gene TRBD1, 6 bases. CDR3 size: 14 residues. The V end was cut by 4 bases, the J end by 0 bases, with 10 bases between. CDR1 is LNHNV, CDR2 YYDKDF, per germline (reference sequence). In DNA, the CDR3 is TGTGCCACCAGCAACGCAGGGGCCTCCTACGAGCAGTACTTC. Translating it yields CATSNAGASYEQYF.

This clone was seen a single time. The V and J genes are TRBV19 and TRBJ1-1, with no clear D. With 6 bases removed from V and 3 bases from J, the gap between germline ends came to 17 bases. Germline CDR1 reads LNHDA; CDR2 reads SQIVND (reference sequence). The CDR3 sequence is 15 residues long. The CDR3 spells CASSYPEGVYTEAFF. The CDR3 nucleotides are TGTGCCAGTAGCTATCCGGAGGGTGTGTACACTGAAGCTTTCTTT.

The chain links TRBV5-1 to TRBJ2-3, with D tentatively TRBD1 (6 bases). Trimming removed 7 bases at V and 0 bases at J, with 12 bases between. CDR1 and CDR2 (germline): SGHRS, YFSETQ. This CDR3 contains 14 residues. The chain's CDR3 is CASRSGGSTDTQYF. Written as DNA, the CDR3 is TGCGCCAGCCGCAGTGGGGGCAGCACAGATACGCAGTATTTT.